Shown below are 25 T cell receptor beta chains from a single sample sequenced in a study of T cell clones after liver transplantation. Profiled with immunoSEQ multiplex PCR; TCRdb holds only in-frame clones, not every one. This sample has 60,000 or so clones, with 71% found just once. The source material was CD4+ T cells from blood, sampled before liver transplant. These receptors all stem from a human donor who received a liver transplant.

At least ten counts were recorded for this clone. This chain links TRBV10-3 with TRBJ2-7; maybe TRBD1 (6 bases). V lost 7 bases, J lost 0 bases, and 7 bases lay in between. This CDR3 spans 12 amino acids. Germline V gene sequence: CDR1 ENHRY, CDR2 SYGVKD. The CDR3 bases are TGTGCCATCAAGGGGGACTCCTACGAGCAGTACTTC. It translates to CAIKGDSYEQYF.

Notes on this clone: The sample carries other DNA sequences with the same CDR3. For the CDR3, the DNA is TGTGCCAGCAGTTACGGGCAGTTTAATGAAAAACTGTTTTTT. Translating gives CASSYGQFNEKLFF. V gene TRBV6-5 combines with J gene TRBJ1-4, with D hard to call. Trimming took off 2 bases at V and 4 bases at J, with 8 bases between the two ends. CDR3 length: 14 amino acids. The V gene's germline CDR1 is MNHEY and CDR2 SVGAGI.

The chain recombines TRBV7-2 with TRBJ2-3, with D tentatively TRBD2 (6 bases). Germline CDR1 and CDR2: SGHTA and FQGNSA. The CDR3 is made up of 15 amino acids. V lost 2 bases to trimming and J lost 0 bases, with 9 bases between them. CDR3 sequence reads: CASSLRGTSTDTQYF. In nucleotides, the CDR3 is TGTGCCAGCAGCTTACGGGGGACTAGCACAGATACGCAGTATTTT.

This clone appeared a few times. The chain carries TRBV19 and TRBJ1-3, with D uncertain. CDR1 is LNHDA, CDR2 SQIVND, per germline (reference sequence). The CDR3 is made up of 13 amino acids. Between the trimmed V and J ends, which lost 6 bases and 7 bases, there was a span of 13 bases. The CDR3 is CASRVIGLNTIYF. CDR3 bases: TGTGCCAGTAGGGTAATCGGTCTGAACACCATATATTTT.

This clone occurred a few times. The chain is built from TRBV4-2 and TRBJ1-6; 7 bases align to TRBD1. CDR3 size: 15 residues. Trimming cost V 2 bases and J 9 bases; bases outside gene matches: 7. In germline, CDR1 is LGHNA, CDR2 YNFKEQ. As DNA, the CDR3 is TGTGCCAGCAGCCAAAGGCAGGGGGAACGTTCACCCCTCCACTTT. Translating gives CASSQRQGERSPLHF.

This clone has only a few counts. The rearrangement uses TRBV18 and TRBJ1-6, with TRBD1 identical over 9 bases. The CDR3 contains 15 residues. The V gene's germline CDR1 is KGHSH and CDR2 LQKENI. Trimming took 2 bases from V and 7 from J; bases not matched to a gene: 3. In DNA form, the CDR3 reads TGTGCCAGCTCACCAGCGACAGGGGGAAATTCACCCCTCCACTTT. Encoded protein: CASSPATGGNSPLHF.

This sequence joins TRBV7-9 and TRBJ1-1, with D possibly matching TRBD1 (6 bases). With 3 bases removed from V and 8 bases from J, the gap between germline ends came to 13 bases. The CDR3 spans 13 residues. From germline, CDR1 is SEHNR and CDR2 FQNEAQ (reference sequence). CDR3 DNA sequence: TGTGCCAGCAGCTTTTACAGGGTAGGGGAAGCTTTCTTT. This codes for CASSFYRVGEAFF.

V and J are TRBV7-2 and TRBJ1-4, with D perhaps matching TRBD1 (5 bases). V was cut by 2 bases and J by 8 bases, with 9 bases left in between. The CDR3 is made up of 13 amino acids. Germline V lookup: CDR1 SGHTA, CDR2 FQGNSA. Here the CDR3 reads CASSLHSGEKLFF. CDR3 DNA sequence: TGTGCCAGCAGCTTACATTCAGGGGAAAAACTGTTTTTT.

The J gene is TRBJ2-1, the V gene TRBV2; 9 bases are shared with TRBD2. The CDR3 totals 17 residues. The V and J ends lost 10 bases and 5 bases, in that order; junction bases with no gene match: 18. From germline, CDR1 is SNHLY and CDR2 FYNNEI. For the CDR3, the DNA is TGTGCCACCCGGCAAGGGTTAGCGGGGGCGCCAGACAATGAGCAGTTCTTC. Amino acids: CATRQGLAGAPDNEQFF.

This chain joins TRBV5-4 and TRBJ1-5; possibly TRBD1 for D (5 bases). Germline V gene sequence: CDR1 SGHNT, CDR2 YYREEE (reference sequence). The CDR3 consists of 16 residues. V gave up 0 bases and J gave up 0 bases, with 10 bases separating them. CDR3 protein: CASSLGGRNSNQPQHF. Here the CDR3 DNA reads TGTGCCAGCAGCTTGGGGGGCAGGAATAGCAATCAGCCCCAGCATTTT.

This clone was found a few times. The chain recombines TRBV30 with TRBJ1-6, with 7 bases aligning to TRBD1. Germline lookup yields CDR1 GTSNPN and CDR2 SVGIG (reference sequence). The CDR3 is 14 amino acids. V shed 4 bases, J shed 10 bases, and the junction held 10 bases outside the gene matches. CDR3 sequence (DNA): TGTGCCTGGACCCGAGGACAGGAAGGGTCACCCCTCCACTTT. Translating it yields CAWTRGQEGSPLHF.

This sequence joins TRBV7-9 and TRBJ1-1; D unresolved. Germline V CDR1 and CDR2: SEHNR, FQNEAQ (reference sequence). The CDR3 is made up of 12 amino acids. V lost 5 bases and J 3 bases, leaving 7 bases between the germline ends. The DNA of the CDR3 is TGTGCCAGCAGCACCCAGTACACTGAAGCTTTCTTT. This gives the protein CASSTQYTEAFF.

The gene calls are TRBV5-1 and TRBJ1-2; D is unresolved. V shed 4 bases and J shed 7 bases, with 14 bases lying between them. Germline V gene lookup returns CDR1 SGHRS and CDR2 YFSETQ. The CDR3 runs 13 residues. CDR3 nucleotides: TGCGCCAGCAGCGCGGGTGGGTCAGGTGGCTACACCTTC. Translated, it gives CASSAGGSGGYTF.

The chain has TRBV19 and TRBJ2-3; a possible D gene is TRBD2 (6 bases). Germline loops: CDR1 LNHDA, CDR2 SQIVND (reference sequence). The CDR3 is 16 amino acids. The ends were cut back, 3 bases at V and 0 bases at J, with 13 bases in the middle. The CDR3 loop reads CASSISGGDSTDTQYF. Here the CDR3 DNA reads TGTGCCAGTAGTATCTCAGGCGGGGATAGCACAGATACGCAGTATTTT.

CDR3 sequence (DNA): TGCGCCAGCAGCCAGCTGGGACAGAGGAACACCGGGGAGCTGTTTTTT. Protein: CASSQLGQRNTGELFF. The chain uses TRBV4-1 and TRBJ2-2; 7 bases fit TRBD1. Trimming took 3 bases from V and 1 from J; bases not matched to a gene: 5. This CDR3 region has 16 residues. Germline CDR1 and CDR2: MGHRA and YSYEKL.

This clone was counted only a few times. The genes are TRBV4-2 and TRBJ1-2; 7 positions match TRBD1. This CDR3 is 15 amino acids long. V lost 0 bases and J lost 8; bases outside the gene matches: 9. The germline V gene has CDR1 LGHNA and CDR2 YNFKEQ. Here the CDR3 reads CASSQERGGRGGYTF. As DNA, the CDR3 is TGTGCCAGCAGCCAAGAGCGAGGGGGCCGGGGGGGCTACACCTTC.

CDR3 loop: CASSTSSDTQYF. CDR3 in DNA: TGTGCCAGCAGCACTAGCTCAGATACGCAGTATTTT. V is TRBV7-9 and J is TRBJ2-3, with D perhaps TRBD2 (6 bases). The CDR3 contains 12 residues. Germline V gene sequence: CDR1 SEHNR, CDR2 FQNEAQ (reference sequence). V was shortened by 5 bases and J by 4 bases, with 7 bases between the two germline ends.

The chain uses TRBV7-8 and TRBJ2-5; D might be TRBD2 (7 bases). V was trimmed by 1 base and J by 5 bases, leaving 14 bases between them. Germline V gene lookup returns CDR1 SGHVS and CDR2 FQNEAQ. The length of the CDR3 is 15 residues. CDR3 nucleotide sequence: TGTGCCAGCAGCTTAGTCGGGGGGCGCGGGGAGACCCAGTACTTC. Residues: CASSLVGGRGETQYF. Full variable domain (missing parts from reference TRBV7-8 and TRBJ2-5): GAGVSQSPRYKVAKRGQDVALRCDPISGHVSLFWYQQALGQGPEFLTYFQNEAQLDKSGLPSDRFFAERPEGSVSTLKIQRTQQEDSAVYLCASSLVGGRGETQYFGPGTRLLVL.

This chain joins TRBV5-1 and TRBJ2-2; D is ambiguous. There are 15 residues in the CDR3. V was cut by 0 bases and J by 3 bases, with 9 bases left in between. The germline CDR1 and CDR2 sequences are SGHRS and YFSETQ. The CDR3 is CASSLALGDTGELFF. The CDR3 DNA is TGCGCCAGCAGCTTGGCCCTAGGCGACACCGGGGAGCTGTTTTTT.

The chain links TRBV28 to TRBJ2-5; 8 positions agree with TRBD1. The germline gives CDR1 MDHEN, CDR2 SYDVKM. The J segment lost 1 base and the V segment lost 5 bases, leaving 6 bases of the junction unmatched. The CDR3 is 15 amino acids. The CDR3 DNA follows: TGTGCCAGCAGTCGGAACCAGGGGGCCCAAGAGACCCAGTACTTC. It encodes CASSRNQGAQETQYF.

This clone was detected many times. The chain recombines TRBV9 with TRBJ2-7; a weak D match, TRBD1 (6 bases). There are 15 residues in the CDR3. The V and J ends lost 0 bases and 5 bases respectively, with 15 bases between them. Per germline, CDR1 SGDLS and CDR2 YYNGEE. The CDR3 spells CASSVATSRGNEQYF. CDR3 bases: TGTGCCAGCAGCGTAGCTACAAGCAGGGGCAACGAGCAGTACTTC.

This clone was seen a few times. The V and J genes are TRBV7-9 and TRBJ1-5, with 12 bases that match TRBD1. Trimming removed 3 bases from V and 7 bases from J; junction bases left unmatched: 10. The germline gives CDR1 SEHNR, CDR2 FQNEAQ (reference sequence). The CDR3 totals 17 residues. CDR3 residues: CASSFWVTGTGGQPQHF. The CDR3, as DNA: TGTGCCAGCAGCTTTTGGGTTACCGGGACAGGGGGCCAGCCCCAGCATTTT.

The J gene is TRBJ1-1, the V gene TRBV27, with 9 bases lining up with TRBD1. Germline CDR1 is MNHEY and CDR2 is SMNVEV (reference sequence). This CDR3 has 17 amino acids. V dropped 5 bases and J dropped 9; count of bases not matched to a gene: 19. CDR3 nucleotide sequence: TGTGCCAGCAGTCCACAATCCTCGGACAGGGGAGGTCGCAAAGCTTTCTTT. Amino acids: CASSPQSSDRGGRKAFF.

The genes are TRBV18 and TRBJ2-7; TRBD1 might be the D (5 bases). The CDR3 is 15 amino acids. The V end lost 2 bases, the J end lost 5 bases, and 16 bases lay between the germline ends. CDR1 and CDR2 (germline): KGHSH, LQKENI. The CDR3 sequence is CASSPSTTARHEQYF. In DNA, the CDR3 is TGTGCCAGCTCACCAAGTACGACAGCGCGCCACGAGCAGTACTTC.

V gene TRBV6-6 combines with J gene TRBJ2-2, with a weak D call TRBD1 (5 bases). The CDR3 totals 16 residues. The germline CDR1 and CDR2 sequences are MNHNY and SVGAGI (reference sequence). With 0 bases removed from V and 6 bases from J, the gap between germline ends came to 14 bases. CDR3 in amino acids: CASSYSKGLRAGELFF. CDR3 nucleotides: TGTGCCAGCAGTTACTCCAAGGGGCTCAGGGCCGGGGAGCTGTTTTTT.